This T cell receptor (beta chain) is from a study of T cells after yellow fever vaccination (dated by TCRdb to the late 2010s). A note on the overall study: Libraries from fractions with low cell numbers were prepared with the SMART-Seq v4 Ultra Low Input RNA kit. Blood was collected at multiple timepoints before and after primary and secondary immunization, and bulk PBMC replicates and cell subsets were isolated. Two healthy male donors, one aged 18 to 29 and one aged 30 to 40 years, were included in the cohort. To track T-cell clones before and after primary and booster YFV17D yellow fever vaccination, bulk TCR alpha and beta repertoires were sequenced longitudinally. Broader findings and caveats from the paper: The secondary T-cell response was found to be weaker but faster than the primary response, with a peak reached on day 5 rather than on day 15. After the booster, most of the clones that had expanded following primary vaccination were detected again (around 95% of CD4 and roughly 88% of CD8), which suggests that memory was broadly maintained. A small share of clonotypes was detected in both CD4 and CD8 compartments, with the overlap likely arising from convergent recombination. Computational filtering was required because FACS-sorted repertoires could contain abundant contaminating clonotypes from the bulk population. Only a couple of donors were included in the study, so the extent to which the findings can be generalized is limited.

Reading the label with the study, this specimen's treatment or condition is: live attenuated yellow fever vaccine strain. A standard Ficoll-Paque protocol was used to isolate PBMCs from peripheral blood. Dynabeads CD4 and CD8 positive selection kits were used to isolate CD4 and CD8 T-cell fractions. TriZol was used to extract RNA from bulk PBMCs, CD4 and CD8 fractions, and dextramer-positive and dextramer-negative fractions. This clonotype was observed at least ten times. No antigen is known for it. No qualities accompany the bases; no much larger clone lies one base away. Trimming removed 4 bases from V and 1 base from J, leaving 10 bases between the germline ends. From the germline V gene (reference sequence), CDR1 is MNHEY and CDR2 is SMNVEV. Taken from cysteine to phenylalanine, the CDR3 has 14 residues. Left in the record is the CDR3 DNA by itself, 42 bases read in frame from the first base. TCR cDNA was synthesized by 5'RACE template switching, through which a universal primer site and unique molecular identifiers were introduced. Priming of cDNA synthesis was performed from both the TCR alpha and TCR beta constant segments. Library amplification involved two PCR steps, and the second step added sample barcodes and sequencing adapters. Sequencing of the libraries was done on either Illumina HiSeq 2500 (2x100 bp) or NovaSeq (2x150 bp). The original methods were these. MIGEC handled demultiplexing of reads and collapsing into UMI consensus sequences, while MiXCR performed V(D)J alignment. Clonotypes responding to the vaccine were identified with edgeR on replicate PBMC samples, with the criteria of FDR below 0.01 and a log2 fold change above 5 up to day 15. Each bulk clonotype received a CD4 or CD8 identity based on whether the sequenced CD4 or CD8 repertoire contained that clonotype at higher abundance. TCRdb passed the public sequencing reads through fastp at Q25 and MiXCR, retaining productive beta sequences. Every CDR3 protein is listed once, alongside the most common genes and DNA of its rows. The V and J calls, along with clone size, are taken from TCRdb and not from the paper's own processing. The sample table holds 200,000 to 300,000 distinct CDR3 sequences, of which 6.5% to 7.5% were seen once. The ten largest clones capture roughly 1% of the sample.

The source material was CD4+ T cells sorted from PBMCs, sampled on the day of the yellow fever booster vaccination. The V and J genes are TRBV27 and TRBJ1-1; 6 matching bases give a weak D call of TRBD1. The TCR comes from a man between 25 and 39 years old who received the YFV17D yellow fever vaccine. The DNA reads as follows: TGTGCCAGCAGTTACTACAGGGAGAACACTGAAGCTTTCTTT. The resulting protein is CASSYYRENTEAFF.